This TCR beta chain was recovered during a study of CD8+CD57+ T cells in acquired aplastic anemia. Overall study: On average, sorted CD4+ and CD8+ cells gave approximately 3.5 ug of DNA.

Worth noting for this clonotype: Since the CDR3 does not end with the conserved phenylalanine or tryptophan, this likely comes from a read error. The limits of the CDR3 on the DNA are not certain, so only TCRdb's listed CDR3 is given.

TCR beta VDJ and CDR3 were profiled, and genomic DNA was the template. TCRdb re-derived calls from the reads in MiXCR, one entry per CDR3 protein. In the table there are 270,000 or so distinct CDR3 sequences, roughly 82% of which are singletons. Whoever was chosen for sequencing had shown CD8+CD57+ cell expansion by flow cytometry. What was sequenced was sorted CD4+, CD8+, or CD8+CD57+ T cells (not recorded which) from PBMCs. This clonotype originated in a human donor with aplastic anemia.

The CDR3 is CASSIAGGTYNEHFL. The chain joins TRBV10-3 to TRBJ2-1; the D call TRBD2 from the table was never checked on the DNA. The CDR3 spans 15 amino acids, including both terminal residues. Per the germline V gene, CDR1 is ENHRY and CDR2 is SYGVKD.